This T cell receptor (beta chain) was recovered during a study of T cell changes during pregnancy in multiple sclerosis. Trimming cost V 4 bases and J 3 bases; bases outside gene matches: 6. The CDR3 is 17 amino acids. Germline loops: CDR1 WSHSY, CDR2 SAAADI. TCRdb's table, derived via immunoSEQ multiplex PCR, lists solely in-frame clones and lacks some. The table shows roughly 89,000 clones, with approximately 93% occurring only once. Source: peripheral blood, taken after pregnancy. The V gene is TRBV10-2, the J gene TRBJ2-2, with 12 positions matching TRBD1. The sequence derives from a female donor in good health, enrolled as a control in a pregnancy study. The CDR3 nucleotides are TGCGCCAGCAGTGGGGACAGGGGGCTTTCGCACACCGGGGAGCTGTTTTTT. Translating it yields CASSGDRGLSHTGELFF.